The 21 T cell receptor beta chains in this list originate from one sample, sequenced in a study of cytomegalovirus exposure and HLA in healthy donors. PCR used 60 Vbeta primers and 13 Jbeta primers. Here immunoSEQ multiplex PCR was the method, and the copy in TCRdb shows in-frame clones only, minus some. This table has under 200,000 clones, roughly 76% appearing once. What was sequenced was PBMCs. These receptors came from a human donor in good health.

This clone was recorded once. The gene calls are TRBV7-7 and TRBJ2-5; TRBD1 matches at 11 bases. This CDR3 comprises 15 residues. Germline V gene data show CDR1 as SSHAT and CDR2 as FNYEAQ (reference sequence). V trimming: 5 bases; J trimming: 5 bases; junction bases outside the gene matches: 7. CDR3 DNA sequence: TGTGCCAGCAGCACTCGGACAGGGGGCGGGGAGACCCAGTACTTC. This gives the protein CASSTRTGGGETQYF.

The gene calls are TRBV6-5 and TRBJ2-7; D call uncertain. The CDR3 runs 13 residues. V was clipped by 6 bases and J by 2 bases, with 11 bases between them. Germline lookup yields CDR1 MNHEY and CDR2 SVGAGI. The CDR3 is CASSLGYPYEQYF. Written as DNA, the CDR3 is TGTGCCAGCAGCCTAGGCTACCCCTACGAGCAGTACTTC.

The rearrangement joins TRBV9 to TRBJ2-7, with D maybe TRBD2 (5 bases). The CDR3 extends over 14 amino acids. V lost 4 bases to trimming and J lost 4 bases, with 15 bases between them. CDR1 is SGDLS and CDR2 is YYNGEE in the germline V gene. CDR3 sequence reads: CASSPPSGGYEQYF. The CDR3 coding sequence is TGTGCCAGCAGCCCACCTTCGGGCGGGTACGAGCAGTACTTC. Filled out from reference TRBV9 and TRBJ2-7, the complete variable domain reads DSGVTQTPKHLITATGQRVTLRCSPRSGDLSVYWYQQSLDQGLQFLIQYYNGEERAKGNILERFSAQQFPDLHSELNLSSLELGDSALYFCASSPPSGGYEQYFGPGTRLTVT.

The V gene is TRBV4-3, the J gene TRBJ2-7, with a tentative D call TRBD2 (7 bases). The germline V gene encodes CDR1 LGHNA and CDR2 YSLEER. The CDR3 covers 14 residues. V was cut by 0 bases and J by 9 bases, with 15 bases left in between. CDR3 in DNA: TGCGCCAGCAGCCAAGATCTAATGGGAGGGGGGCAGTACTTC. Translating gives CASSQDLMGGGQYF.

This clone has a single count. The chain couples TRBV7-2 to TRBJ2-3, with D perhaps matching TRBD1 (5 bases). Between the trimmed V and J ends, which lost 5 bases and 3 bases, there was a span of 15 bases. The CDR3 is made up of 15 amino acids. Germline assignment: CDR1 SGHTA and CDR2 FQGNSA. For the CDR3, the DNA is TGTGCCAGCAGCGTGGGGCAGGGTTGGACAGATACGCAGTATTTT. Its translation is CASSVGQGWTDTQYF.

CDR3 in DNA: TGTGCCAGCAGCTTGCCAGGAGCAGGGGTCCTGAACACTGAAGCTTTCTTT. This translates into CASSLPGAGVLNTEAFF. This chain connects TRBV5-4 to TRBJ1-1; maybe TRBD1 (6 bases). This CDR3 region has 17 residues. Germline CDR1 and CDR2: SGHNT and YYREEE (reference sequence). V lost 1 base, J lost 0 bases, and 16 bases lay in between.

CDR3 DNA sequence: TGTGCCAGCAGTGGGGCCCAGGGGAGCTCTGGAAACACCATATATTTT. It codes for CASSGAQGSSGNTIYF. V gene TRBV25-1 combines with J gene TRBJ1-3, with D possibly being TRBD1 (6 bases). CDR1 and CDR2 from the germline V gene are MGHDK and SYGVNS. The CDR3 loop spans 16 amino acids. V was clipped by 4 bases and J by 0 bases, with 13 bases between them.

CDR3 sequence reads: CASSSIAGPANEQFF. The CDR3 DNA sequence: TGTGCCAGCAGTAGTATAGCGGGGCCAGCCAATGAGCAGTTCTTC. The chain combines TRBV25-1 with TRBJ2-1; TRBD2 agrees at 8 bases. Germline V gene sequence: CDR1 MGHDK, CDR2 SYGVNS. Germline trimming cut 5 bases from V and 6 bases from J; bases unmatched to any gene: 9. This CDR3 comprises 15 residues.

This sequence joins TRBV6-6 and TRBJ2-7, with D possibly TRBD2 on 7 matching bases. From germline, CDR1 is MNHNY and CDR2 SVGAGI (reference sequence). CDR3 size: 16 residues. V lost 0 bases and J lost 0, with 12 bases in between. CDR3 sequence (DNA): TGTGCCAGCAGTTACTCTCACAGGGAGGGCTCCTACGAGCAGTACTTC. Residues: CASSYSHREGSYEQYF.

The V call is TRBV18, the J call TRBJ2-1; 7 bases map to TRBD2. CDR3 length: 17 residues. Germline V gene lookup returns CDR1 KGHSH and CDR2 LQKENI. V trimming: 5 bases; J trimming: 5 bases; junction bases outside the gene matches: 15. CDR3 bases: TGTGCCAGCTCAACTTCGATCTCAGCGGGATCCCACAATGAGCAGTTCTTC. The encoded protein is CASSTSISAGSHNEQFF.

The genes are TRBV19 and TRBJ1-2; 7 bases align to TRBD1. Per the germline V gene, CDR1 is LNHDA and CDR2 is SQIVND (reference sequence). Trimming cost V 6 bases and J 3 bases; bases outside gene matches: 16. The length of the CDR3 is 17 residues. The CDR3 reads CASSPMGGQTFYYGYTF. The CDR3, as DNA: TGTGCCAGTAGCCCGATGGGGGGACAGACTTTTTACTATGGCTACACCTTC.

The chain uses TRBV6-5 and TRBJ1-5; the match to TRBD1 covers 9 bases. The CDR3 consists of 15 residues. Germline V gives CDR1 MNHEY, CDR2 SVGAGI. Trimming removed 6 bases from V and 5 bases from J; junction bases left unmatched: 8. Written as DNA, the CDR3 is TGTGCCAGCAGGGAACCGGGACAGGGTTATCAGCCCCAGCATTTT. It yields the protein CASREPGQGYQPQHF.

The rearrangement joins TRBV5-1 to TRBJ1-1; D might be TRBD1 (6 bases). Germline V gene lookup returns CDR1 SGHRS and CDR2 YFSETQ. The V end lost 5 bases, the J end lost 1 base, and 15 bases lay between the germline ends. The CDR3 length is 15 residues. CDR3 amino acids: CASSGRGNANTEAFF. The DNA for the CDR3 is TGCGCCAGCAGTGGCAGGGGAAACGCGAACACTGAAGCTTTCTTT.

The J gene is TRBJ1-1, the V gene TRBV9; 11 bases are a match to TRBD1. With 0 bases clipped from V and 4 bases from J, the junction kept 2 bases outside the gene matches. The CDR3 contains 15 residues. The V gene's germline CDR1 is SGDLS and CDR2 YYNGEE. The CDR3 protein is CASSVVGTGGTEAFF. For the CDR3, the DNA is TGTGCCAGCAGCGTAGTCGGGACAGGGGGCACTGAAGCTTTCTTT. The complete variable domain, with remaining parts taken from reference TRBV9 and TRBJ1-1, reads DSGVTQTPKHLITATGQRVTLRCSPRSGDLSVYWYQQSLDQGLQFLIQYYNGEERAKGNILERFSAQQFPDLHSELNLSSLELGDSALYFCASSVVGTGGTEAFFGQGTRLTVV.

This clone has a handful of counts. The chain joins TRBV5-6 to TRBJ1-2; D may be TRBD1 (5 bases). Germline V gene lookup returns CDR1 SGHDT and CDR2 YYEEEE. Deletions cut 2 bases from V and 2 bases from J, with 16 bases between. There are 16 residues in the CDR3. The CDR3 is CASSLGVGGRNYGYTF. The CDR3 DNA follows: TGTGCCAGCAGCTTAGGAGTCGGGGGGAGGAACTATGGCTACACCTTC.

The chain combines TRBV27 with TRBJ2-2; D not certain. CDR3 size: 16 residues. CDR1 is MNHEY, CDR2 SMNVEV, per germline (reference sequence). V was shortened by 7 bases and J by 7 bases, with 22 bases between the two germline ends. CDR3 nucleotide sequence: TGTGCCAGCAAGAAACCCGGGTATCCGCCGAGCGGGGAGCTGTTTTTT. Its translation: CASKKPGYPPSGELFF.

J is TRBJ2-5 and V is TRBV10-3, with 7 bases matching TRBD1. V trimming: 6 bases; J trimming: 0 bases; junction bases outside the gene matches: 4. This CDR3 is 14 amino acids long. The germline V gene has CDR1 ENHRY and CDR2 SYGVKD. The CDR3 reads CAISSTGDQETQYF. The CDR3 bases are TGTGCCATCAGCTCTACAGGGGACCAAGAGACCCAGTACTTC.

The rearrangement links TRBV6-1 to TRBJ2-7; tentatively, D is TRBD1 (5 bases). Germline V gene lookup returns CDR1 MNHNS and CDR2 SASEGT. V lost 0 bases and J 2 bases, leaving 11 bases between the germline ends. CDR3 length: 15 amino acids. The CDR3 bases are TGTGCCAGCAGTGAAGCGTTCTCAGGGACCTACGAGCAGTACTTC. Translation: CASSEAFSGTYEQYF.

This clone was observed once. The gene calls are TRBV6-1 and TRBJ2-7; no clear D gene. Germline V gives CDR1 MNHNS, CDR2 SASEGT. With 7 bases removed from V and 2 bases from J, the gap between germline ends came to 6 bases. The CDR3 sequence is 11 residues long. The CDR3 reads CASTRAYEQYF. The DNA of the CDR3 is TGTGCCAGCACTCGGGCCTACGAGCAGTACTTC.

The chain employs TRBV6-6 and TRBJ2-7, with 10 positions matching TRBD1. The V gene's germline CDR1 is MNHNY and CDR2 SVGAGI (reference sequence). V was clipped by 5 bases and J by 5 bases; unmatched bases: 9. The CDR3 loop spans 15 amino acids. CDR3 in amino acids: CASSPGTGVTDEQYF. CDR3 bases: TGTGCCAGCAGTCCCGGGACAGGGGTTACCGACGAGCAGTACTTC.

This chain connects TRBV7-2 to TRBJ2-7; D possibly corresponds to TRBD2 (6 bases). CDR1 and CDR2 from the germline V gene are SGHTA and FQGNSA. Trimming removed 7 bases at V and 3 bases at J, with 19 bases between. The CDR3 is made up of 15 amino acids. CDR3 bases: TGTGCCAGCACCCTGCGGTCGGGGGACCTCTACGAGCAGTACTTC. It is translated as CASTLRSGDLYEQYF.